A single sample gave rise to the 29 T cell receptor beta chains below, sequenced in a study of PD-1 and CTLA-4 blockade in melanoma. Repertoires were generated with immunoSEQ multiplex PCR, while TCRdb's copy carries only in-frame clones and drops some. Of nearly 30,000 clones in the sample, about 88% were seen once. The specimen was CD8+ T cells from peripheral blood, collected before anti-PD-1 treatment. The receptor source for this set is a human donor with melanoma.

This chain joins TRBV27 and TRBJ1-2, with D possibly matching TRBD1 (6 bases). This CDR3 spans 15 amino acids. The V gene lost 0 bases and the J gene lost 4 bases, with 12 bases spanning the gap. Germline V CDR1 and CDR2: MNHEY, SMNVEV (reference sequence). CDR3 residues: CASSLSEPGAYGYTF. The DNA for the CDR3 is TGTGCCAGCAGTTTATCAGAGCCGGGGGCCTATGGCTACACCTTC.

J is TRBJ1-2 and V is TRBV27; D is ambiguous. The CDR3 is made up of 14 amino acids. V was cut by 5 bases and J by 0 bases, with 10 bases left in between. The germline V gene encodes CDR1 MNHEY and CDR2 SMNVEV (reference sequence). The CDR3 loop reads CASSTDGSNYGYTF. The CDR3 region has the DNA TGTGCCAGCAGTACGGACGGATCTAACTATGGCTACACCTTC.

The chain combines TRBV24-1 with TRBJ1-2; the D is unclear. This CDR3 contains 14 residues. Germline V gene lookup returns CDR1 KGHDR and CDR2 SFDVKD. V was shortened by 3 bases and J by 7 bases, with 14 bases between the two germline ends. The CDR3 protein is CATSDRFVGSGYTF. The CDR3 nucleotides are TGTGCCACCAGTGATCGGTTTGTAGGGAGTGGCTACACCTTC.

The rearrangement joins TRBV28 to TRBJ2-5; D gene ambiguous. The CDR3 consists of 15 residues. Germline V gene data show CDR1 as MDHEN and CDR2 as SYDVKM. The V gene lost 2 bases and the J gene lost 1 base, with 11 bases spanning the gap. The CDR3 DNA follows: TGTGCCAGCAGTTTAGGGATCGGGTCCCAAGAGACCCAGTACTTC. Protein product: CASSLGIGSQETQYF.

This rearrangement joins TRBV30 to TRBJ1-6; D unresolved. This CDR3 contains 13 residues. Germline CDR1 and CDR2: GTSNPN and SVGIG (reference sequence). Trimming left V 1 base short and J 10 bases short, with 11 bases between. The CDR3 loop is CAWSEDPGSPLHF. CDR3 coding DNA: TGTGCCTGGAGTGAGGATCCTGGATCACCCCTCCACTTT.

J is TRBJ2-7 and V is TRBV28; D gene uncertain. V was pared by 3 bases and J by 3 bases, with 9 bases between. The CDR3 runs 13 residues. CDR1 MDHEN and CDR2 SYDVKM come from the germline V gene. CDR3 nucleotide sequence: TGTGCCAGCAGTTTCTACGATAGCTACGAGCAGTACTTC. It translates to CASSFYDSYEQYF.

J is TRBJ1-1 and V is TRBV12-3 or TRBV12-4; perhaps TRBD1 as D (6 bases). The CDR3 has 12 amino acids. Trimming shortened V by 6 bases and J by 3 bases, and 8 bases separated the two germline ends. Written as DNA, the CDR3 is TGTGCCAGCAGAAGGGGGGACACTGAAGCTTTCTTT. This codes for CASRRGDTEAFF.

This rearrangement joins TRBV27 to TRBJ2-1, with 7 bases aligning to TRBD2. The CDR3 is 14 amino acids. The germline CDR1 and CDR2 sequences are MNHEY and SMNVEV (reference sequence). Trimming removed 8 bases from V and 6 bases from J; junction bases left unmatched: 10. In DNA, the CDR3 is TGTGCCAGCCGCCGGAGCGGGGACTCCAATGAGCAGTTCTTC. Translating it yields CASRRSGDSNEQFF.

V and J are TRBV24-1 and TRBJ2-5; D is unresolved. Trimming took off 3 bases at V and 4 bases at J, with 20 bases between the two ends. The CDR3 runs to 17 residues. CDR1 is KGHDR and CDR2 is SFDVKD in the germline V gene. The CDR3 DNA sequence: TGTGCCACCAGTGATCCATCAGCACCCTATCTCCCAGAGACCCAGTACTTC. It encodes CATSDPSAPYLPETQYF.

The CDR3 spells CASSYSVAGDVETQYF. The CDR3, as DNA: TGTGCCAGCAGCTATTCGGTAGCGGGAGACGTAGAGACCCAGTACTTC. The chain is built from TRBV11-2 and TRBJ2-5; 9 nucleotides align to TRBD2. The CDR3 is made up of 16 amino acids. Losses at the gene ends were 4 bases for V and 4 bases for J; bases not matched to a gene: 10. The V gene's germline CDR1 is SGHAT and CDR2 FQNNGV.

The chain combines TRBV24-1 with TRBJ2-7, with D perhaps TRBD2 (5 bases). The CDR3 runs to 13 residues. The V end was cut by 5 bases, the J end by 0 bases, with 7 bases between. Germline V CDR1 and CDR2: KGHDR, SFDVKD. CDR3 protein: CATSGGSSYEQYF. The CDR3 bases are TGTGCCACCAGTGGAGGGAGCTCCTACGAGCAGTACTTC.

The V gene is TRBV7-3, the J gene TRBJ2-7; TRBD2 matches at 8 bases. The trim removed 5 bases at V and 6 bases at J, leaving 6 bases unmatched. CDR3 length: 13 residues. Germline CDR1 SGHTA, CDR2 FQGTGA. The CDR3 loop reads CASSPSGRAEQYF. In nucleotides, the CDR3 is TGTGCCAGCAGCCCCAGCGGGAGAGCCGAGCAGTACTTC.

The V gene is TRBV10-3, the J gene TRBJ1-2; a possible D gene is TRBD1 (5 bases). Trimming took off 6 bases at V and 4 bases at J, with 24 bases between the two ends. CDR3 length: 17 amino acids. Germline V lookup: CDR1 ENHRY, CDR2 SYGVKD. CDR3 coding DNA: TGTGCCATCAGCACCCCCTTAGGGGCGGAACCTCTCTATGGCTACACCTTC. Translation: CAISTPLGAEPLYGYTF.

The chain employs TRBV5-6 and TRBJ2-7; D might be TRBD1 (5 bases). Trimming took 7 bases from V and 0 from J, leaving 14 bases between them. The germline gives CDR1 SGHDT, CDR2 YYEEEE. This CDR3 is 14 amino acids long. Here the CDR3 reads CASERQFLSYEQYF. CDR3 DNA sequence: TGTGCCAGCGAAAGACAGTTCCTCTCCTACGAGCAGTACTTC.

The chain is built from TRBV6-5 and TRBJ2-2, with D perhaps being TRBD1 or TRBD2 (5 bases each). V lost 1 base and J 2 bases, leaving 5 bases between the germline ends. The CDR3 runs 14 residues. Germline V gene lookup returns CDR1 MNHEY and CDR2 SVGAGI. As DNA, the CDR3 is TGTGCCAGCAGTTACTGGGACAACACCGGGGAGCTGTTTTTT. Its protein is CASSYWDNTGELFF.

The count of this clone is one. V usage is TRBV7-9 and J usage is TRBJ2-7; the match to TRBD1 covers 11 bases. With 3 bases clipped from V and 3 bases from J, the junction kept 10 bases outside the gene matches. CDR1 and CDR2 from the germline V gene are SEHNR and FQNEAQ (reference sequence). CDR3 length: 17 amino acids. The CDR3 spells CASSFQPRGTGGYEQYF. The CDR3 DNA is TGTGCCAGCAGCTTTCAGCCCCGCGGGACAGGGGGCTACGAGCAGTACTTC.

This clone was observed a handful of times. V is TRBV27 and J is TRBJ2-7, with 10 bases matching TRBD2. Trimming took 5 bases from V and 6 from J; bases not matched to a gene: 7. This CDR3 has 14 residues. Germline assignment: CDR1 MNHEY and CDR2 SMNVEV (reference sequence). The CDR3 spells CASSHGTSAAEQYF. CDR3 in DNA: TGTGCCAGCAGTCACGGGACTAGCGCGGCCGAGCAGTACTTC.

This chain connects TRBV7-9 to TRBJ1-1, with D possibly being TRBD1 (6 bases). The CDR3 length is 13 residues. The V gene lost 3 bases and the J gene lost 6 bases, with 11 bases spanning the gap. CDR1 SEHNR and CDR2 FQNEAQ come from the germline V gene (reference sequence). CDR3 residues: CASSFGGASEAFF. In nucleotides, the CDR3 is TGTGCCAGCAGCTTTGGGGGCGCTTCTGAAGCTTTCTTT.

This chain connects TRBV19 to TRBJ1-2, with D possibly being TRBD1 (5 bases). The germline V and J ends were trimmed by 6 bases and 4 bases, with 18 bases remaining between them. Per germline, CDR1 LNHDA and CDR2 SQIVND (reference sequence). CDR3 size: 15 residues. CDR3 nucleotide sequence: TGTGCCAGTAGGGAGGGGAGTGGTTCTGGCTATGGCTACACCTTC. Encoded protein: CASREGSGSGYGYTF.

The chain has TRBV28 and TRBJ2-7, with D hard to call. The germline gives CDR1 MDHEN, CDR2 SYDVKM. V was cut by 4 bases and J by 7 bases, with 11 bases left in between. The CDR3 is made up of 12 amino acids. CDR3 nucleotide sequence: TGTGCCAGCAGTTCACCCACCCGTGAGCAGTACTTC. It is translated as CASSSPTREQYF.

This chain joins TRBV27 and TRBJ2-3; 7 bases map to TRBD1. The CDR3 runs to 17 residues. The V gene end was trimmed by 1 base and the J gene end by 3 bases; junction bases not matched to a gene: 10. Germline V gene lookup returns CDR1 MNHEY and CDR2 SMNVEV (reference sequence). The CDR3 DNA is TGTGCCAGCAGTTTATTAGGACAGGTGGTGGGAACAGATACGCAGTATTTT. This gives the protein CASSLLGQVVGTDTQYF.

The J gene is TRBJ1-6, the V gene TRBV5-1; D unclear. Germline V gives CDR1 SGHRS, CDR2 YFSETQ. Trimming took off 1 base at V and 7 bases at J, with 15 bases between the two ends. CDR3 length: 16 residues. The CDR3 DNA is TGCGCCAGCAGCTTGAGGGCCGGGGAACCGAATTCACCCCTCCACTTT. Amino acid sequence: CASSLRAGEPNSPLHF.

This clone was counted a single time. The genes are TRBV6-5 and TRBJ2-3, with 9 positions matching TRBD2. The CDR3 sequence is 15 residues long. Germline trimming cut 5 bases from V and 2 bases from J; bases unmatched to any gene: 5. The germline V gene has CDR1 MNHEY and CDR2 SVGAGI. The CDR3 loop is CASSQTSGFTDTQYF. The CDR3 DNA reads TGTGCCAGCAGTCAGACTAGCGGATTCACAGATACGCAGTATTTT.

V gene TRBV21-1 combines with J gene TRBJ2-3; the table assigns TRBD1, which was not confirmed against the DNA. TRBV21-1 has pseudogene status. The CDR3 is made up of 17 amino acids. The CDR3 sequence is CASRKGDSTPSTDTQYF. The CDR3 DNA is TGTGCCAGCCGAAAGGGGGACAGCACCCCTTCCACAGATACGCAGTATTTT.

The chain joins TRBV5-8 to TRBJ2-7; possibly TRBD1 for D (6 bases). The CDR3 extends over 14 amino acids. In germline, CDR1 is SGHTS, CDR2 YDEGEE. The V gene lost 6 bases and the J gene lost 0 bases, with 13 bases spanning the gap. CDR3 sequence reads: CASIDTGSSYEQYF. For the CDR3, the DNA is TGTGCCAGCATCGATACAGGGAGCTCCTACGAGCAGTACTTC.

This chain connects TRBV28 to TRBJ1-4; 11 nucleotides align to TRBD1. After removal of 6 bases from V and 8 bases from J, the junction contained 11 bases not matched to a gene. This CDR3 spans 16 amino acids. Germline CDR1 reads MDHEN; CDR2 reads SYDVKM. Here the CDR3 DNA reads TGTGCCAGCAGATGGACAGGGGGCGAGAATTCGGAAAAACTGTTTTTT. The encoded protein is CASRWTGGENSEKLFF.

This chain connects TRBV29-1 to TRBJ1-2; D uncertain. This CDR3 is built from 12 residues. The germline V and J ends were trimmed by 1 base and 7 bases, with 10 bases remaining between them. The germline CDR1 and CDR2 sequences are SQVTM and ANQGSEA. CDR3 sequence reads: CSVEGQAPGYTF. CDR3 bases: TGCAGCGTTGAAGGTCAGGCCCCTGGCTACACCTTC.

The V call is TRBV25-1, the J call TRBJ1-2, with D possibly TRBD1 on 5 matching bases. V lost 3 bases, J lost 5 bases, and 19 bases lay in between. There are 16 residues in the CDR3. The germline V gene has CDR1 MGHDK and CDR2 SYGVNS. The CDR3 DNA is TGTGCCAGCAGTGACCCTGGAGGGCCGGGGGGATATGGCTACACCTTC. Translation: CASSDPGGPGGYGYTF.

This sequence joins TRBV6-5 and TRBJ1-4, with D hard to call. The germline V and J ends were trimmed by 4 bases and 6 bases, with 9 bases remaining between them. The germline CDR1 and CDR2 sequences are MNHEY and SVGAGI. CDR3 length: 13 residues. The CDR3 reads CASSSLSDEKLFF. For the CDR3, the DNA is TGTGCCAGCAGTTCCCTCTCGGATGAAAAACTGTTTTTT.